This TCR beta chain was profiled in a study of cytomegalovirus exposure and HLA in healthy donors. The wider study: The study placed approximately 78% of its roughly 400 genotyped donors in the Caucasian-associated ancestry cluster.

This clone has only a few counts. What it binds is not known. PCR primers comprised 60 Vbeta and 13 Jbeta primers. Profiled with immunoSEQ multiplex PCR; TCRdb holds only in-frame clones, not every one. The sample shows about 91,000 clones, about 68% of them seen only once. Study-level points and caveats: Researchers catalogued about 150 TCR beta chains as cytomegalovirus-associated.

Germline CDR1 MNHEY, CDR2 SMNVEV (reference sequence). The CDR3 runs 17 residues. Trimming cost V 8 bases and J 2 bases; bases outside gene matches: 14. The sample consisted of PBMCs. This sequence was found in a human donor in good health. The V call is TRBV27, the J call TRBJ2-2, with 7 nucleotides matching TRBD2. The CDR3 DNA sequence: TGTGCCAGCTGTAAGGACGGTAGCGGGCCCAACACCGGGGAGCTGTTTTTT. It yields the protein CASCKDGSGPNTGELFF.